The clone carrying this T cell receptor beta chain has a handful of counts. Its antigen is currently unknown. Germline values: CDR1 SQVTM, CDR2 ANQGSEA. CDR3 length: 15 residues. Trimming left V 4 bases short and J 0 bases short, with 10 bases between. Unique molecular identifiers were attached to individual cDNA molecules. TCRdb re-derived calls from the 5' RACE reads in MiXCR, one entry per CDR3 protein. The table lists under 140,000 distinct CDR3 sequences, roughly 12% of them singletons. This sample was taken from a study of early T cells in non-severe SARS-CoV-2 infection. Study-wide background: Unsorted whole-blood RNA was sequenced in bulk, leaving chains unpaired.

Study results and caveats: There was a bias toward anti-spike CD8 responses in VDJdb matching, which missed private and CD4 specificities.

The chain joins TRBV29-1 to TRBJ2-6; perhaps TRBD1 as D (5 bases). The TCR was taken from an adult who was a healthcare worker with PCR-confirmed SARS-CoV-2 infection or an uninfected control (not recorded which). The source was whole blood, collected at baseline. The CDR3 spells CSVGTSPSGANVLTF. DNA for the CDR3: TGCAGCGTTGGGACATCCCCCTCTGGGGCCAACGTCCTGACTTTC.